This T cell receptor (beta chain) was identified during a study of T cells after posttransplantation cyclophosphamide. On the day of bone marrow donation, the related graft donor provided peripheral blood. The table came from immunoSEQ multiplex PCR; TCRdb's copy has only in-frame clones and leaves some out. Of more than 1,000 clones detected, 74% appear once; the ten largest clones hold more than 9%. General study findings and limits: Recipient CMV seropositivity and CMV reactivation strongly tracked TRB clonality. Donor-recipient repertoire similarity was low at 1-2 months, rising over year one. Skin or GI-infiltrating T cells shared few TRB sequences with blood.

Comments on this clone: Its antigen is unidentified.

The receptor comes from a man aged 50 to 60 in good health, CMV-negative, and a related stem cell transplant donor. Sequenced: memory CD8+ T cells sorted from blood.

The CDR3 sequence is CASSATKRGGLSTDTQYF. The CDR3 DNA reads TGTGCCAGCAGTGCCACGAAGCGGGGGGGCCTGAGCACAGATACGCAGTATTTT. The chain has TRBV6-4 and TRBJ2-3; 10 nucleotides align to TRBD2. J was trimmed by 0 bases and V by 4 bases; bases with no gene match: 10. Germline loops: CDR1 MRHNA, CDR2 SNTAGT. CDR3 length: 18 amino acids.